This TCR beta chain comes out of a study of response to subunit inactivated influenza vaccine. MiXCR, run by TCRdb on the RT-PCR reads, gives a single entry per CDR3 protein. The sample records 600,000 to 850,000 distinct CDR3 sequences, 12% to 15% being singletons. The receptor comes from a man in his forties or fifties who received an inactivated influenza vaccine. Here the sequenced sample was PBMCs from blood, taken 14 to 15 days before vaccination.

The CDR3 here is CASSLVDREETQYF. Here the CDR3 DNA reads TGTGCCAGCAGTTTAGTCGACAGGGAAGAGACCCAGTACTTC. The chain employs TRBV12-3 or TRBV12-4 and TRBJ2-5; 7 bases fit TRBD1. The CDR3 contains 14 residues. The junction had 2 bases not matched to a gene; V was cut back by 1 base and J by 3 bases.